The entry below gives a single T cell receptor (beta chain) sequence along with its context. This sample was taken from a study of OX40 agonist ivuxolimab in advanced cancers. The CDR3 spans 15 residues. CDR1 and CDR2 (germline): SGDLS, YYNGEE. The germline V and J ends were trimmed by 0 bases and 5 bases, with 11 bases remaining between them. Here immunoSEQ multiplex PCR was the method, and the copy in TCRdb shows in-frame clones only, minus some. The sample lists 65,000 to 95,000 clones; around 88% were seen once. The source is an adult with an advanced solid tumor such as melanoma, head and neck, liver or kidney cancer. Sequenced material: CD4+ or CD8+ T cells sorted from blood, taken in a trial of the OX40 agonist ivuxolimab. This rearrangement joins TRBV9 to TRBJ2-2; D possibly corresponds to TRBD1 (6 bases). CDR3 in DNA: TGTGCCAGCAGCGTAGTGGCAGGGGTTACCGGGGAGCTGTTTTTT. Its protein product is CASSVVAGVTGELFF. The whole variable domain, remainder taken from reference TRBV9 and TRBJ2-2, is DSGVTQTPKHLITATGQRVTLRCSPRSGDLSVYWYQQSLDQGLQFLIQYYNGEERAKGNILERFSAQQFPDLHSELNLSSLELGDSALYFCASSVVAGVTGELFFGEGSRLTVL.